This entry lists 23 T cell receptor beta chains sequenced from one sample in a study of cytomegalovirus exposure and HLA in healthy donors. Primers: 60 Vbeta forward and 13 Jbeta reverse. Here immunoSEQ multiplex PCR was the method, and the copy in TCRdb shows in-frame clones only, minus some. The table lists around 110,000 clones, around 69% of them singletons. The specimen was PBMCs. These receptors originate from a man between 18 and 35 years old in good health and CMV-seronegative.

In DNA form, the CDR3 reads TGCGCCAGCAGCTTGTTTCAGGGCTTTGGCACAGATACGCAGTATTTT. This sequence encodes CASSLFQGFGTDTQYF. The genes are TRBV5-1 and TRBJ2-3; D perhaps matches TRBD1 (5 bases). Between the trimmed V and J ends, which lost 1 base and 1 base, there was a span of 13 bases. Germline CDR1 is SGHRS and CDR2 is YFSETQ. The CDR3 contains 16 residues.

The rearrangement uses TRBV9 and TRBJ2-5; 12 positions agree with TRBD2. The V gene's germline CDR1 is SGDLS and CDR2 YYNGEE. Trimming took 0 bases from V and 5 from J; bases not matched to a gene: 5. The CDR3 runs to 16 residues. As DNA, the CDR3 is TGTGCCAGCAGCGTAGCACTAGCGGGGGGACAGGAGACCCAGTACTTC. It translates to CASSVALAGGQETQYF.

J is TRBJ2-5 and V is TRBV20-1; D may be TRBD2 (6 bases). The CDR3 covers 11 residues. Germline lookup yields CDR1 DFQATT and CDR2 SNEGSKA (reference sequence). This CDR3 is CSVVEGETQYF. The CDR3 DNA reads TGCAGCGTCGTGGAGGGAGAGACCCAGTACTTC.

The rearrangement uses TRBV29-1 and TRBJ2-7; possible D gene TRBD1, 6 bases. The CDR3 runs to 12 residues. Germline lookup yields CDR1 SQVTM and CDR2 ANQGSEA. Trimming cost V 3 bases and J 5 bases, with 11 bases left between them. CDR3 sequence (DNA): TGCAGCGTTGATGAGGGGGATCACGAGCAGTACTTC. Translated: CSVDEGDHEQYF.

This chain uses TRBV6-5 with TRBJ2-5; TRBD2 matches at 9 bases. The J call may be mistaken, given a closer DNA end match to TRBJ2-7. This CDR3 has 15 residues. Germline values: CDR1 MNHEY, CDR2 SVGAGI. CDR3 DNA sequence: TGTGCCAGCGGATCAATAGCGGGGGTAGACTACGAGCAGTACTTC. It yields the protein CASGSIAGVDYEQYF.

The chain uses TRBV7-3 and TRBJ2-5, with 7 bases aligning to TRBD2. This CDR3 comprises 14 residues. With 8 bases clipped from V and 1 base from J, the junction kept 7 bases outside the gene matches. Germline-derived CDR1 and CDR2 are SGHTA and FQGTGA. The CDR3 loop reads CASYSRGTQETQYF. The CDR3, as DNA: TGTGCCAGCTACTCGCGGGGGACCCAAGAGACCCAGTACTTC.

The V gene is TRBV6-1, the J gene TRBJ2-7, with a possible D match to TRBD1 (5 bases). The V end was cut by 3 bases, the J end by 1 base, with 13 bases between. The CDR3 totals 15 residues. CDR1 is MNHNS and CDR2 is SASEGT in the germline V gene. This CDR3 reads CASSEVQVLSYEQYF. The CDR3 DNA sequence: TGTGCCAGCAGTGAGGTACAGGTTCTTTCCTACGAGCAGTACTTC.

The rearrangement uses TRBV5-1 and TRBJ2-7, with 10 bases aligning to TRBD1. Germline V CDR1 and CDR2: SGHRS, YFSETQ. The ends lost 0 bases at V and 3 bases at J; junction bases unmatched: 6. The CDR3 extends over 16 amino acids. The CDR3 reads CASSLESGQGLYEQYF. The CDR3 DNA reads as TGCGCCAGCAGCTTGGAGTCGGGACAGGGGCTCTACGAGCAGTACTTC.

The chain recombines TRBV5-6 with TRBJ2-1; 8 bases map to TRBD1. The germline gives CDR1 SGHDT, CDR2 YYEEEE. Trimming removed 4 bases from V and 8 bases from J; junction bases left unmatched: 2. The CDR3 is 12 amino acids. The chain's CDR3 is CASSTTGDEQFF. CDR3 DNA: TGTGCCAGCAGCACGACAGGGGATGAGCAGTTCTTC.

The genes are TRBV19 and TRBJ1-1, with D maybe TRBD1 (6 bases). Deletions cut 4 bases from V and 6 bases from J, with 18 bases between. Germline CDR1 is LNHDA and CDR2 is SQIVND (reference sequence). The CDR3 has 15 residues. As DNA, the CDR3 is TGTGCCAGTAGTAATAGGGACACCTCGTTTTCTGAAGCTTTCTTT. As protein: CASSNRDTSFSEAFF. Combining the CDR3 with reference TRBV19 and TRBJ1-1 gives the whole variable domain DGGITQSPKYLFRKEGQNVTLSCEQNLNHDAMYWYRQDPGQGLRLIYYSQIVNDFQKGDIAEGYSVSREKKESFPLTVTSAQKNPTAFYLCASSNRDTSFSEAFFGQGTRLTVV.

The gene calls are TRBV19 and TRBJ1-6, with a weak D call TRBD1 (6 bases). V was trimmed by 5 bases and J by 6 bases, leaving 20 bases between them. The germline V gene has CDR1 LNHDA and CDR2 SQIVND (reference sequence). The CDR3 runs to 17 residues. The DNA for the CDR3 is TGTGCCAGTAGTTTCGGACCGACAGGATTTAGTAATTCACCCCTCCACTTT. Translation gives CASSFGPTGFSNSPLHF.

The sample holds a few counts of this clone. The V call is TRBV2, the J call TRBJ1-1, with TRBD1 matching over 7 bases. Trimming cost V 9 bases and J 0 bases; bases outside gene matches: 4. CDR1 and CDR2 (germline): SNHLY, FYNNEI. This CDR3 is built from 13 residues. The CDR3 loop reads CARTGDMNTEAFF. For the CDR3, the DNA is TGTGCCAGAACAGGGGACATGAACACTGAAGCTTTCTTT.

CDR3 amino acids: CASSLGQGPGLQEGYTF. CDR3 coding DNA: TGTGCCAGCAGCTTAGGACAGGGCCCTGGTCTGCAAGAGGGCTACACCTTC. The chain joins TRBV11-1 to TRBJ1-2; 7 positions agree with TRBD1. V trimming: 1 base; J trimming: 8 bases; junction bases outside the gene matches: 16. The CDR3 has 17 amino acids. CDR1 and CDR2 (germline): SGHAT, FQDESV (reference sequence). The complete variable domain, with remaining parts taken from reference TRBV11-1 and TRBJ1-2, reads EAEVAQSPRYKITEKSQAVAFWCDPISGHATLYWYRQILGQGPELLVQFQDESVVDDSQLPKDRFSAERLKGVDSTLKIQPAELGDSAMYLCASSLGQGPGLQEGYTFGSGTRLTVV.

The rearrangement joins TRBV5-4 to TRBJ2-7; D is possibly TRBD1 (6 bases). Trimming stripped 0 bases from V and 8 bases from J, with 18 bases between. From germline, CDR1 is SGHNT and CDR2 YYREEE (reference sequence). This CDR3 contains 15 residues. CDR3 nucleotides: TGTGCCAGCAGCTTGGGACAAGGACAGACGGGGAAGCAGTACTTC. The encoded protein is CASSLGQGQTGKQYF.

The chain couples TRBV9 to TRBJ1-5; D is unresolved. Per germline, CDR1 SGDLS and CDR2 YYNGEE. The CDR3 is 14 residues long. Trimming removed 3 bases at V and 4 bases at J, with 11 bases between. CDR3 sequence: CASSAHPMNQPQHF. CDR3 DNA sequence: TGTGCCAGCAGCGCACATCCAATGAATCAGCCCCAGCATTTT.

In this sample, this clone turned up a few times. This chain joins TRBV6-1 and TRBJ1-6; maybe TRBD1 (5 bases). Germline V gene sequence: CDR1 MNHNS, CDR2 SASEGT. Trimming pared 2 bases from V and 10 bases from J, leaving 12 bases between. The CDR3 has 14 residues. This chain's CDR3 is CASSEYQGGSPLHF. The CDR3 nucleotides are TGTGCCAGCAGTGAATACCAGGGAGGCTCACCCCTCCACTTT.

This clone is a singleton in its sample. The gene calls are TRBV2 and TRBJ2-1; 9 bases match TRBD2. This CDR3 spans 16 amino acids. Trimming took 3 bases from V and 4 from J; bases not matched to a gene: 7. The germline V gene encodes CDR1 SNHLY and CDR2 FYNNEI. CDR3 protein: CASSDSKRGAYNEQFF. For the CDR3, the DNA is TGTGCCAGCAGTGACTCTAAGCGGGGGGCGTACAATGAGCAGTTCTTC.

The chain has TRBV29-1 and TRBJ2-5; D may be TRBD1 (6 bases). V was trimmed by 8 bases and J by 4 bases, leaving 14 bases between them. Germline lookup yields CDR1 SQVTM and CDR2 ANQGSEA. The CDR3 is made up of 12 amino acids. The CDR3 region is CSFTGHGETQYF. CDR3 DNA: TGCAGCTTCACGGGACATGGAGAGACCCAGTACTTC.

The V gene is TRBV6-1, the J gene TRBJ2-2; D gene uncertain. The ends were cut back, 6 bases at V and 1 base at J, with 6 bases in the middle. CDR1 MNHNS and CDR2 SASEGT come from the germline V gene. The length of the CDR3 is 13 residues. This CDR3 is CASSALNTGELFF. CDR3 nucleotides: TGTGCCAGCAGCGCACTGAACACCGGGGAGCTGTTTTTT.

The chain recombines TRBV6-5 with TRBJ1-3; possibly TRBD1 for D (5 bases). Per the germline V gene, CDR1 is MNHEY and CDR2 is SVGAGI. The V end lost 6 bases, the J end lost 3 bases, and 15 bases lay between the germline ends. The CDR3 length is 15 residues. The CDR3 DNA reads as TGTGCCAGCAGCCCGGTCGGGGGTGGTGGAAACACCATATATTTT. It specifies CASSPVGGGGNTIYF.

The chain uses TRBV6-6 and TRBJ1-5, with 7 bases that match TRBD1. V shed 4 bases, J shed 7 bases, and the junction held 10 bases outside the gene matches. Germline CDR1 MNHNY, CDR2 SVGAGI (reference sequence). CDR3 length: 15 amino acids. CDR3 DNA: TGTGCCAGCAGTTTCGAAACAGGGGCAGGGCAGCCCCAGCATTTT. Its translation: CASSFETGAGQPQHF.

In DNA, the CDR3 is TGTGCCACCCGCGCGGGGGACTATCAGCCCCAGCATTTT. Amino acid sequence: CATRAGDYQPQHF. The V and J genes are TRBV6-5 and TRBJ1-5; TRBD1 might be the D (5 bases). The CDR3 has 13 residues. CDR1 is MNHEY and CDR2 is SVGAGI in the germline V gene. Trimming cost V 10 bases and J 5 bases, with 15 bases left between them.

The chain has TRBV18 and TRBJ1-5; possibly TRBD1 for D (6 bases). V was trimmed by 3 bases and J by 6 bases, leaving 12 bases between them. Germline lookup yields CDR1 KGHSH and CDR2 LQKENI. The CDR3 is 14 residues long. The CDR3 DNA reads as TGTGCCAGCTCACCGGGTCAGGGGAGTCAGCCCCAGCATTTT. It codes for CASSPGQGSQPQHF.